The 15 T cell receptor beta chains listed next were all sequenced from one sample in a study of blood T cell repertoires in COVID-19. The repertoire was sequenced with immunoSEQ multiplex PCR; TCRdb's copy has only in-frame clones and lacks some. The sample holds approximately 390,000 clones, more than 75% seen once. Sequencing input: peripheral blood. Receptors originate from a woman aged 55 to 70 with COVID-19, enrolled during active disease.

The V and J genes are TRBV7-7 and TRBJ2-5, with a tentative D call TRBD2 (7 bases). V was shortened by 1 base and J by 5 bases, with 17 bases between the two germline ends. The length of the CDR3 is 16 residues. CDR1 is SSHAT, CDR2 FNYEAQ, per germline (reference sequence). The chain's CDR3 is CASSLGFTGGRETQYF. CDR3 coding DNA: TGTGCCAGCAGCTTAGGCTTTACGGGGGGCCGGGAGACCCAGTACTTC.

The rearrangement joins TRBV5-1 to TRBJ1-6; unclear D gene. This CDR3 has 16 amino acids. Per the germline V gene, CDR1 is SGHRS and CDR2 is YFSETQ. The V and J ends lost 0 bases and 3 bases respectively, with 10 bases between them. The CDR3 sequence is CASSLVVGNYNSPLHF. CDR3 sequence (DNA): TGCGCCAGCAGCTTGGTAGTCGGGAACTATAATTCACCCCTCCACTTT. Together with reference TRBV5-1 and TRBJ1-6, the CDR3 gives the full variable domain: KAGVTQTPRYLIKTRGQQVTLSCSPISGHRSVSWYQQTPGQGLQFLFEYFSETQRNKGNFPGRFSGRQFSNSRSEMNVSTLELGDSALYLCASSLVVGNYNSPLHFGNGTRLTVT.

The chain uses TRBV6-5 and TRBJ2-7; 7 bases match TRBD1. This CDR3 region has 14 residues. After removal of 4 bases from V and 3 bases from J, the junction contained 6 bases not matched to a gene. Germline V gene sequence: CDR1 MNHEY, CDR2 SVGAGI. CDR3 protein: CASSSRQGGYEQYF. The CDR3 region has the DNA TGTGCCAGCAGTTCAAGACAGGGTGGCTACGAGCAGTACTTC.

This sequence joins TRBV5-1 and TRBJ1-3, with 7 bases that match TRBD1. The CDR3 consists of 16 residues. The trim removed 4 bases at V and 0 bases at J, leaving 7 bases unmatched. Germline-derived CDR1 and CDR2 are SGHRS and YFSETQ. In nucleotides, the CDR3 is TGCGCCAGCAGCGCAGGGGACAGTTTCTCTGGAAACACCATATATTTT. Translating gives CASSAGDSFSGNTIYF.

The gene calls are TRBV25-1 and TRBJ1-2; D unresolved. Germline V gene lookup returns CDR1 MGHDK and CDR2 SYGVNS. The ends were cut back, 5 bases at V and 2 bases at J, with 12 bases in the middle. The CDR3 consists of 14 residues. This CDR3 is CASSIGLLNYGYTF. The CDR3 nucleotides read TGTGCCAGCAGTATAGGACTTTTGAACTATGGCTACACCTTC.

This chain connects TRBV19 to TRBJ1-1, with D possibly matching TRBD1 (5 bases). Germline V gives CDR1 LNHDA, CDR2 SQIVND (reference sequence). V lost 7 bases, J lost 4 bases, and 16 bases lay in between. This CDR3 region has 14 residues. The CDR3 is CASTVGGGVTEAFF. The CDR3 coding sequence is TGTGCCAGTACCGTCGGCGGGGGAGTCACTGAAGCTTTCTTT. Using reference TRBV19 and TRBJ1-1 for the parts outside the CDR3, the full variable domain is DGGITQSPKYLFRKEGQNVTLSCEQNLNHDAMYWYRQDPGQGLRLIYYSQIVNDFQKGDIAEGYSVSREKKESFPLTVTSAQKNPTAFYLCASTVGGGVTEAFFGQGTRLTVV.

This clone has just a few counts. V and J are TRBV5-4 and TRBJ1-5, with TRBD1 identical over 8 bases. The CDR3 runs 16 residues. Germline V gene sequence: CDR1 SGHNT, CDR2 YYREEE (reference sequence). The V gene end was trimmed by 0 bases and the J gene end by 7 bases; junction bases not matched to a gene: 9. Here the CDR3 reads CASSLGGRGQSQPQHF. CDR3 bases: TGTGCCAGCAGCTTGGGGGGCAGGGGGCAATCACAGCCCCAGCATTTT. Variable domain in full (rest from reference TRBV5-4 and TRBJ1-5): ETGVTQSPTHLIKTRGQQVTLRCSSQSGHNTVSWYQQALGQGPQFIFQYYREEENGRGNFPPRFSGLQFPNYSSELNVNALELDDSALYLCASSLGGRGQSQPQHFGDGTRLSIL.

V is TRBV9 and J is TRBJ2-7; possibly TRBD1 for D (5 bases). Trimming took off 0 bases at V and 3 bases at J, with 13 bases between the two ends. The CDR3 covers 15 residues. The germline V gene has CDR1 SGDLS and CDR2 YYNGEE. CDR3 sequence: CASSVGDSRIYEQYF. In DNA form, the CDR3 reads TGTGCCAGCAGCGTAGGAGACAGCCGGATCTACGAGCAGTACTTC.

This sequence joins TRBV28 and TRBJ1-2; tentative D call: TRBD1 (5 bases). From germline, CDR1 is MDHEN and CDR2 SYDVKM. V lost 5 bases, J lost 3 bases, and 13 bases lay in between. This CDR3 region has 14 residues. The CDR3 coding sequence is TGTGCCAGCAGTCCCCTGGGGGGGGACTATGGCTACACCTTC. It yields the protein CASSPLGGDYGYTF.

The genes are TRBV15 and TRBJ1-6; D ambiguous. Germline V lookup: CDR1 LNHNV, CDR2 YYDKDF (reference sequence). The CDR3 contains 17 residues. Trimming took 1 base from V and 8 from J, leaving 18 bases between them. Here the CDR3 reads CATSRAPGTGRDSPLHF. CDR3 nucleotide sequence: TGTGCCACCAGCAGAGCTCCGGGAACCGGACGTGATTCACCCCTCCACTTT.

J is TRBJ2-2 and V is TRBV3-1 (or the pseudogene TRBV3-2); D might be TRBD2 (6 bases). The germline CDR1 and CDR2 sequences are LGHDT and YNNKEL (reference sequence). The V end lost 8 bases, the J end lost 3 bases, and 10 bases lay between the germline ends. The CDR3 length is 13 residues. The DNA for the CDR3 is TGTGCCAGCGGAGGGGCGCACACCGGGGAGCTGTTTTTT. Its translation is CASGGAHTGELFF.

The chain is built from TRBV28 and TRBJ2-3; TRBD1 matches 7 bases. Trimming cost V 9 bases and J 2 bases; bases outside gene matches: 5. This CDR3 has 13 amino acids. CDR1 and CDR2 from the germline V gene are MDHEN and SYDVKM. The CDR3 DNA is TGTGCCAGTGAGGGGGCAGACACAGATACGCAGTATTTT. Protein sequence: CASEGADTDTQYF.

This clone came up once. V gene TRBV7-9 combines with J gene TRBJ2-6, with 9 positions matching TRBD1. V gave up 5 bases and J gave up 2 bases; unmatched junction bases: 13. CDR1 and CDR2 from the germline V gene are SEHNR and FQNEAQ (reference sequence). The CDR3 length is 19 residues. The CDR3 DNA is TGTGCCAGCAGCGCTAGAGGGGGACAGGGAGCTCCTGGGGCCAACGTCCTGACTTTC. This gives the protein CASSARGGQGAPGANVLTF.

This chain connects TRBV3-1 (or the pseudogene TRBV3-2) to TRBJ2-5, with 15 bases aligning to TRBD2. The CDR3 contains 17 residues. After removal of 2 bases from V and 4 bases from J, the junction contained 5 bases not matched to a gene. Germline V CDR1 and CDR2: LGHDT, YNNKEL (reference sequence). This chain's CDR3 is CASSQPQGLAGGETQYF. The CDR3, as DNA: TGTGCCAGCAGCCAACCCCAGGGACTAGCGGGGGGAGAGACCCAGTACTTC.

V is TRBV5-8 and J is TRBJ2-3; 8 nucleotides align to TRBD1. After removal of 1 base from V and 2 bases from J, the junction contained 6 bases not matched to a gene. Germline CDR1 SGHTS, CDR2 YDEGEE. There are 16 residues in the CDR3. The CDR3, as DNA: TGTGCCAGCAGCTTGTTGGCAGGGGGCCTCACAGATACGCAGTATTTT. Protein product: CASSLLAGGLTDTQYF.